What follows describes a single TCR beta chain. Its antigen is unidentified. Per the germline V gene, CDR1 is GTSNPN and CDR2 is SVGIG (reference sequence). V gave up 0 bases and J gave up 6 bases, with 8 bases separating them. The length of the CDR3 is 13 residues. PCR was performed using 60 Vbeta and 13 Jbeta primers. Per the original data handling: In a later analysis, 70 million to 80 million unique TCR beta chains included roughly 11 million shared by two or more donors. Libraries were prepared by immunoSEQ multiplex PCR; TCRdb keeps only in-frame clonotypes and omits some of them. The V and J calls and clone size are taken from that table; D and trimming were inferred from the DNA. Of around 100,000 clones listed, about two thirds are singletons. The source of the sample is a study of cytomegalovirus exposure and HLA in healthy donors. As for the study in general: Of 398 genotyped donors, approximately 84% clustered with self-reported Caucasian donors. Regarding the study as a whole: For most TCR sequences rarity was the rule, although some public TCRs occurred in many donors. When analyzed later, a missense DCLRE1C variant was found to be linked to TCR beta V- and J-gene trimming.

V gene TRBV30 combines with J gene TRBJ2-2; possibly TRBD2 for D (5 bases). The sample consisted of PBMCs. The TCR sequence derives from a man aged 30 to 39 in good health and CMV-seropositive. This CDR3 reads CAWSVLGAGELFF. CDR3 nucleotides: TGTGCCTGGAGTGTACTAGGAGCCGGGGAGCTGTTTTTT.